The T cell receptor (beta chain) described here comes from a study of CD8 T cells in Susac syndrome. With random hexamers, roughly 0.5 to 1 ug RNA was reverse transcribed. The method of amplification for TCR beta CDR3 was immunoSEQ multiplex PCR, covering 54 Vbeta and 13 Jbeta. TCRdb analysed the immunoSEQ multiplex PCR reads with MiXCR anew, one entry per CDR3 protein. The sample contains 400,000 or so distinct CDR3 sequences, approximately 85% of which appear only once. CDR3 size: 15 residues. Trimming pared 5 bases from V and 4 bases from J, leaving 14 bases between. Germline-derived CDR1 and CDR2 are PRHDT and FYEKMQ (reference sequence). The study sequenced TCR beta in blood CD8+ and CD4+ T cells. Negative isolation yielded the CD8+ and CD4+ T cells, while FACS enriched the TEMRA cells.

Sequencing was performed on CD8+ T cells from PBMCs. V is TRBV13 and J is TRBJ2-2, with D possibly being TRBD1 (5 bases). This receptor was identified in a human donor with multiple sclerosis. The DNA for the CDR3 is TGTGCCAGCAGCGTTTCAGGGATGACCACCGGGGAGCTGTTTTTT. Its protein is CASSVSGMTTGELFF.